This T cell receptor beta chain was observed in a study of beta chain features in type 1 diabetes. For this clone: What it binds is not known.

Germline-derived CDR1 and CDR2 are SGHDT and YYEEEE. V lost 5 bases and J lost 4, with 16 bases in between. There are 15 residues in the CDR3. Sorted CD4+ subsets: naive, central memory, regulatory, stem cell-like memory (CD45RO/CCR7/CD25/CD127/CD95/CD27 panel). Study outcomes and limitations: For Type 1 diabetes patients, all four CD4+ subsets carried TCRB CDR3s that were moderately but significantly shorter.

Reverse transcribing all isolated RNA meant expressed TCRB transcripts were sequenced. Method: immunoSEQ multiplex PCR; TCRdb's copy keeps in-frame clones and lacks some. The data contain some 660,000 clones, about an eighth of them singletons. The sequenced material came from naive CD4+ T cells from blood. The chain couples TRBV5-6 to TRBJ2-1; D might be TRBD2 (5 bases). The clonotype originates from a man aged 18 to 30 with type 1 diabetes. The DNA for the CDR3 is TGTGCCAGCAGTTCAACAACTAGGGTGTACAATGAGCAGTTCTTC. Amino acid sequence: CASSSTTRVYNEQFF.